The next 30 T cell receptor beta chains were all read from a single sample in a study of T-cell memory formation after mild COVID-19. TCRdb itself ran the 5' RACE reads through MiXCR, one entry per CDR3 protein. The repertoire has more than 150,000 distinct CDR3 sequences, about 22% of them found once; the top ten carry roughly 23%. Sequencing used PBMCs or a T cell subset sorted from them (not recorded which). The receptors were gathered from an adult woman who had mild COVID-19 (a few samples of this study predate the infection). Cell type and time point are not known.

This chain links TRBV24-1 with TRBJ1-5; D unresolved. The ends were cut back, 4 bases at V and 6 bases at J, with 9 bases in the middle. The germline V gene has CDR1 KGHDR and CDR2 SFDVKD. This CDR3 spans 13 amino acids. This CDR3 reads CATSDSERQPQHF. CDR3 nucleotide sequence: TGTGCCACCAGTGACAGCGAACGTCAGCCCCAGCATTTT.

This clonotype was found a few times. This rearrangement joins TRBV20-1 to TRBJ2-3, with 8 nucleotides matching TRBD2. The CDR3 has 15 amino acids. Trimming at V came to 5 bases and at J to 1 base, leaving 8 bases not matched to a gene. Germline V CDR1 and CDR2: DFQATT, SNEGSKA (reference sequence). For the CDR3, the DNA is TGCAGTGCTGGACTAGCAGAATGGGGCACAGATACGCAGTATTTT. Translation gives CSAGLAEWGTDTQYF.

In this sample, this clonotype turned up many times. DNA of the CDR3: TGTGCCAGCAGCGACGGGGGCAGCTCCTATAATTCACCCCTCCACTTT. It is translated as CASSDGGSSYNSPLHF. J is TRBJ1-6 and V is TRBV9; possible D gene TRBD1, 6 bases. The CDR3 is made up of 16 amino acids. Between the trimmed V and J ends, which lost 3 bases and 0 bases, there was a span of 10 bases. In germline, CDR1 is SGDLS, CDR2 YYNGEE.

The J gene is TRBJ2-2, the V gene TRBV13; D ambiguous. The CDR3 contains 16 residues. V was shortened by 0 bases and J by 4 bases, with 12 bases between the two germline ends. CDR1 is PRHDT and CDR2 is FYEKMQ in the germline V gene (reference sequence). The CDR3 protein is CASSLGPGYGTGELFF. The CDR3 bases are TGTGCCAGCAGCTTAGGCCCTGGTTACGGCACCGGGGAGCTGTTTTTT.

The chain combines TRBV10-3 with TRBJ2-1; possibly TRBD1 or TRBD2 for D (5 bases each). Germline CDR1 reads ENHRY; CDR2 reads SYGVKD. This CDR3 is 15 amino acids long. V dropped 5 bases and J dropped 5 bases, with 16 bases sitting between them. In DNA, the CDR3 is TGTGCCATCAGTCCCCCCGGGACCCTCGACAATGAGCAGTTCTTC. This encodes CAISPPGTLDNEQFF.

This clonotype was observed a few times. The chain couples TRBV6-5 to TRBJ2-1, with 13 nucleotides matching TRBD2. This CDR3 has 16 amino acids. The junction had 7 bases not matched to a gene; V was cut back by 4 bases and J by 7 bases. Germline CDR1 MNHEY, CDR2 SVGAGI. The CDR3 region is CASSFSWTSGSNEQFF. CDR3 bases: TGTGCCAGCAGTTTCTCCTGGACTAGCGGGAGTAATGAGCAGTTCTTC.

V and J are TRBV6-5 and TRBJ1-2; maybe TRBD1 (6 bases). V was cut by 0 bases and J by 2 bases, with 16 bases left in between. CDR1 and CDR2 (germline): MNHEY, SVGAGI. This CDR3 is 17 amino acids long. The CDR3 here is CASSYSMGTMTNYGYTF. The CDR3 DNA reads TGTGCCAGCAGTTACTCGATGGGGACAATGACGAACTATGGCTACACCTTC.

This clonotype was recorded a few times. The J gene is TRBJ2-7, the V gene TRBV13, with TRBD2 matching 10 bases. Germline V gene data show CDR1 as PRHDT and CDR2 as FYEKMQ (reference sequence). The length of the CDR3 is 15 residues. V lost 4 bases, J lost 3 bases, and 6 bases stayed unmatched. The CDR3 reads CASSSIAGGVYEQYF. CDR3 bases: TGTGCCAGCAGCTCTATAGCGGGAGGCGTCTACGAGCAGTACTTC.

The chain joins TRBV6-1 to TRBJ2-7; 9 bases match TRBD1. The germline V gene encodes CDR1 MNHNS and CDR2 SASEGT. V shed 7 bases and J 1 base; nucleotides not matched to a gene: 5. This CDR3 has 14 amino acids. CDR3 coding DNA: TGTGCCAGCAACACCGGGACAGGGTCCTACGAGCAGTACTTC. It specifies CASNTGTGSYEQYF.

The chain employs TRBV20-1 and TRBJ2-3, with D perhaps TRBD2 (6 bases). Germline assignment: CDR1 DFQATT and CDR2 SNEGSKA (reference sequence). The CDR3 is 15 residues long. V was cut by 0 bases and J by 0 bases, with 10 bases left in between. This CDR3 is CSARDGGESTDTQYF. CDR3 coding DNA: TGCAGTGCTAGAGATGGAGGGGAGAGCACAGATACGCAGTATTTT.

The J gene is TRBJ1-1, the V gene TRBV19; the D is unclear. Germline assignment: CDR1 LNHDA and CDR2 SQIVND (reference sequence). The CDR3 consists of 12 residues. Trimming took 1 base from V and 3 from J, leaving 3 bases between them. The DNA of the CDR3 is TGTGCCAGTAGTATAGCGGACACTGAAGCTTTCTTT. Protein product: CASSIADTEAFF.

The chain has TRBV18 and TRBJ1-1; D is uncertain. This CDR3 contains 12 residues. Germline V gives CDR1 KGHSH, CDR2 LQKENI. Between the trimmed V and J ends, which lost 5 bases and 2 bases, there was a span of 6 bases. The CDR3 DNA is TGTGCCAGCTCAGACTTTAACACTGAAGCTTTCTTT. Protein: CASSDFNTEAFF.

CDR3 residues: CASSAYPAADPTDTQYF. The CDR3, as DNA: TGCGCCAGCAGCGCATACCCCGCGGCAGACCCCACAGATACGCAGTATTTT. The genes are TRBV5-1 and TRBJ2-3; D unresolved. Trimming left V 4 bases short and J 2 bases short, with 20 bases between. CDR1 and CDR2 from the germline V gene are SGHRS and YFSETQ. CDR3 length equals 17 residues.

The chain couples TRBV9 to TRBJ1-1; D gene unclear. Germline V gene sequence: CDR1 SGDLS, CDR2 YYNGEE. This CDR3 spans 13 amino acids. V was pared by 3 bases and J by 4 bases, with 10 bases between. The CDR3 loop is CASSEQLTTEAFF. The CDR3 nucleotides are TGTGCCAGCAGCGAGCAGTTGACCACTGAAGCTTTCTTT.

The chain employs TRBV24-1 and TRBJ2-3, with D perhaps matching TRBD1 or TRBD2 (5 bases each). This CDR3 is 15 amino acids long. V gave up 4 bases and J gave up 1 base, with 11 bases separating them. CDR1 KGHDR and CDR2 SFDVKD come from the germline V gene. The CDR3 sequence is CATSEVGAGTDTQYF. The CDR3 bases are TGTGCCACCAGTGAGGTCGGGGCCGGCACAGATACGCAGTATTTT.

This clonotype was seen more than once but under ten times. The V and J genes are TRBV5-1 and TRBJ1-2; D gene uncertain. Deletions cut 4 bases from V and 0 bases from J, with 10 bases between. The V gene's germline CDR1 is SGHRS and CDR2 YFSETQ. The CDR3 runs to 14 residues. This CDR3 is CASSATGPNYGYTF. CDR3 DNA sequence: TGCGCCAGCAGCGCTACCGGACCTAACTATGGCTACACCTTC.

This clonotype was recorded many times. The chain has TRBV21-1 and TRBJ2-7; TRBD1 is the table's D call, not checked against the DNA. TRBV21-1 is tagged as a pseudogene. CDR3 length: 14 residues. CDR3 coding DNA: TGTGCCAGCAGCCCCGGGACAGTCCTCGGCGAGCAGTACTTC. Translating it yields CASSPGTVLGEQYF.

The rearrangement joins TRBV12-3 or TRBV12-4 to TRBJ1-1; tentatively, D is TRBD1 (5 bases). The germline V and J ends were trimmed by 1 base and 11 bases, with 14 bases remaining between them. The CDR3 is 13 amino acids. CDR3 coding DNA: TGTGCCAGCAGTTTAGACCCCTTGGGGGGGGCTTTCTTT. It codes for CASSLDPLGGAFF.

V usage is TRBV12-3 or TRBV12-4 and J usage is TRBJ1-1; D gene uncertain. V was pared by 5 bases and J by 1 base, with 5 bases between. This CDR3 has 12 residues. This CDR3 reads CASSQSNTEAFF. The CDR3 coding sequence is TGTGCCAGCAGTCAGTCGAACACTGAAGCTTTCTTT.

This clonotype was seen only a few times. The chain employs TRBV7-9 and TRBJ1-2; no firm D call. This CDR3 spans 18 amino acids. V dropped 7 bases and J dropped 2 bases, with 26 bases sitting between them. Germline lookup yields CDR1 SEHNR and CDR2 FQNEAQ (reference sequence). The CDR3 sequence: CASTTTRPRTLLNYGYTF. The CDR3 bases are TGTGCCAGCACTACCACCAGGCCCAGGACCCTATTAAACTATGGCTACACCTTC.

This clonotype occurred a few times. The rearrangement uses TRBV29-1 and TRBJ1-2; TRBD1 agrees at 7 bases. Trimming removed 5 bases from V and 5 bases from J; junction bases left unmatched: 5. CDR3 length: 12 amino acids. CDR1 is SQVTM, CDR2 ANQGSEA, per germline. CDR3 amino acids: CSVPGQPYGYTF. DNA for the CDR3: TGCAGCGTTCCGGGACAGCCTTATGGCTACACCTTC.

CDR3 in DNA: TGTGCCAGCAGCCAAGATGGCCGGACCGGGGAGCTGTTTTTT. Encoded protein: CASSQDGRTGELFF. The V call is TRBV3-1, the J call TRBJ2-2; D uncertain. Between the trimmed V and J ends, which lost 0 bases and 5 bases, there was a span of 7 bases. This CDR3 has 14 residues. Germline V gene sequence: CDR1 LGHDT, CDR2 YNNKEL (reference sequence).

This chain joins TRBV12-5 and TRBJ2-1, with D perhaps matching TRBD1 or TRBD2 (5 bases each). V dropped 7 bases and J dropped 4 bases, with 11 bases sitting between them. The CDR3 is made up of 13 amino acids. Germline assignment: CDR1 LGHNT and CDR2 FRNRAP. For the CDR3, the DNA is TGTGCTAGTGAGAGTGGGGGATACAATGAGCAGTTCTTC. Protein: CASESGGYNEQFF.

This clonotype was seen only a few times. The V gene is TRBV6-6, the J gene TRBJ1-1; D may be TRBD1 (6 bases). Trimming cost V 2 bases and J 3 bases, with 10 bases left between them. The CDR3 loop spans 14 amino acids. CDR1 and CDR2 (germline): MNHNY, SVGAGI (reference sequence). The DNA of the CDR3 is TGTGCCAGCAGTTACCCACAGGGACACACTGAAGCTTTCTTT. It is translated as CASSYPQGHTEAFF.

About this clonotype: Compared with germline, one end of the junction differs, possibly owing to a read error. The V and J genes are TRBV12-3 or TRBV12-4 and TRBJ1-5; 8 bases line up with TRBD1. The CDR3 extends over 18 amino acids. CDR3: CASSTDRGGYGSNQSQHF. In nucleotides, the CDR3 is TGTGCCAGCAGTACTGACAGGGGAGGATATGGTAGCAATCAGTCCCAGCATTTT.

The V call is TRBV4-3, the J call TRBJ2-5; D is uncertain. Germline V gene data show CDR1 as LGHNA and CDR2 as YSLEER. Between the trimmed V and J ends, which lost 5 bases and 7 bases, there was a span of 8 bases. CDR3 length equals 11 residues. CDR3 residues: CASSGGSTQYF. The CDR3 DNA reads TGCGCCAGCAGCGGCGGATCGACCCAGTACTTC.

As DNA, the CDR3 is TGTGCCAGCAGCTTGGAGCGGGTGGGCCAAGAGACCCAGTACTTC. Its protein is CASSLERVGQETQYF. V is TRBV5-4 and J is TRBJ2-5, with D perhaps matching TRBD2 (6 bases). The CDR3 is made up of 15 amino acids. Per the germline V gene, CDR1 is SGHNT and CDR2 is YYREEE (reference sequence). Deletions cut 0 bases from V and 1 base from J, with 10 bases between.

This clonotype appeared a few times. The chain recombines TRBV5-6 with TRBJ1-5; no definite D call. V was shortened by 5 bases and J by 0 bases, with 12 bases between the two germline ends. CDR3 size: 15 residues. CDR1 and CDR2 from the germline V gene are SGHDT and YYEEEE. The CDR3 spells CASSSRLVSNQPQHF. CDR3 nucleotides: TGTGCCAGCAGTTCAAGACTGGTTAGCAATCAGCCCCAGCATTTT.

This clonotype came up many times. V and J are TRBV5-1 and TRBJ2-2; 7 bases line up with TRBD1. The V gene's germline CDR1 is SGHRS and CDR2 YFSETQ. The CDR3 totals 17 residues. The V and J ends lost 0 bases and 0 bases, in that order; junction bases with no gene match: 5. CDR3 region: CASSLAGQGANTGELFF. DNA of the CDR3: TGCGCCAGCAGCTTGGCCGGCCAGGGGGCGAACACCGGGGAGCTGTTTTTT.

The table lists this clonotype with a few counts. J is TRBJ2-7 and V is TRBV5-1; 7 bases fit TRBD2. CDR3 length equals 16 residues. Trimming took 1 base from V and 2 from J; bases not matched to a gene: 9. The germline V gene encodes CDR1 SGHRS and CDR2 YFSETQ. The DNA of the CDR3 is TGCGCCAGCAGCTTGCCCGAAGCGGGGAATACCTACGAGCAGTACTTC. Its protein is CASSLPEAGNTYEQYF.